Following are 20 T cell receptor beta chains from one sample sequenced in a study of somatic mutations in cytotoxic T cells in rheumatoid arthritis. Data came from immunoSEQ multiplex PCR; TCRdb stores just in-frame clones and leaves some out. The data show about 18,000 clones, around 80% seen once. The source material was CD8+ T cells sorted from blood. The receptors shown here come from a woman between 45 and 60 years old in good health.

This CDR3 is CASSRRREDTQYF. DNA for the CDR3: TGCGCCAGCAGCCGTCGGCGGGAAGATACGCAGTATTTT. This chain joins TRBV5-1 and TRBJ2-3; TRBD2 might be the D (6 bases). CDR1 is SGHRS, CDR2 YFSETQ, per germline. Between the trimmed V and J ends, which lost 4 bases and 5 bases, there was a span of 11 bases. This CDR3 region has 13 residues.

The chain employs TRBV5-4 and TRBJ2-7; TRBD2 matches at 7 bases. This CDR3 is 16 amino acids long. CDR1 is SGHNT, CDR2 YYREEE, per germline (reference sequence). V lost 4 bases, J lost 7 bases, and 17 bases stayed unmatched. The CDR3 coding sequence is TGTGCCAGCAGCCGATACGGGACTACCGAGGTGAGGGAGCAGTACTTC. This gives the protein CASSRYGTTEVREQYF.

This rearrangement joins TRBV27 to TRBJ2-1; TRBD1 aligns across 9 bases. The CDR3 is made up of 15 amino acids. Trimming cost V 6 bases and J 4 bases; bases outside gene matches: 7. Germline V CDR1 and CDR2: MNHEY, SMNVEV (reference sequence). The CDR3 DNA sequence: TGTGCCAGCAGCCTTGGGACAGGGTTATACAATGAGCAGTTCTTC. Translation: CASSLGTGLYNEQFF.

The CDR3 reads CASSLGVSGPSSYNEQFF. The CDR3 DNA follows: TGTGCCAGCAGCTTAGGCGTGTCGGGGCCGAGCTCCTACAATGAGCAGTTCTTC. V usage is TRBV7-6 and J usage is TRBJ2-1; the D gene could be TRBD1 or TRBD2 (5 bases each). CDR1 and CDR2 from the germline V gene are SGHVS and FNYEAQ. V lost 1 base, J lost 0 bases, and 16 bases lay in between. The CDR3 covers 18 residues.

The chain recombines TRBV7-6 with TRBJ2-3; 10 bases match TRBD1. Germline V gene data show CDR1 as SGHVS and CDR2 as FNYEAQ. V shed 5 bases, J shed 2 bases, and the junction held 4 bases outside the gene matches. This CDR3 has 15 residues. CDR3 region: CASSVDRGFTDTQYF. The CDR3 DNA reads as TGTGCCAGCAGCGTGGACAGGGGGTTCACAGATACGCAGTATTTT.

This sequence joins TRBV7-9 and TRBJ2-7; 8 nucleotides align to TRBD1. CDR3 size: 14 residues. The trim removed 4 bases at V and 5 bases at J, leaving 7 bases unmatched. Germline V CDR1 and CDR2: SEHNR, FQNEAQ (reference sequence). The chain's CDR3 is CASSSGQGRDEQYF. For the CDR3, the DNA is TGTGCCAGCAGCTCTGGACAGGGAAGGGACGAGCAGTACTTC.

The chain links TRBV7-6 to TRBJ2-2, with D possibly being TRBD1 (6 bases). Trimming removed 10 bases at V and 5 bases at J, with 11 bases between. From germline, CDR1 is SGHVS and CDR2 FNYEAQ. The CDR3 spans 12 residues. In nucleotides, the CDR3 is TGTGCCACCCAGAGGGGGACCGGGGAGCTGTTTTTT. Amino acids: CATQRGTGELFF.

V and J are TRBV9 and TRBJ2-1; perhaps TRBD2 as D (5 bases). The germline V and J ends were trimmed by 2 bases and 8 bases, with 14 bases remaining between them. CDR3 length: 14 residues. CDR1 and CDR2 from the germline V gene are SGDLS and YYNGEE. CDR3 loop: CASSVGVGSHEQFF. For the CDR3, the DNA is TGTGCCAGCAGCGTCGGGGTAGGGTCCCATGAGCAGTTCTTC.

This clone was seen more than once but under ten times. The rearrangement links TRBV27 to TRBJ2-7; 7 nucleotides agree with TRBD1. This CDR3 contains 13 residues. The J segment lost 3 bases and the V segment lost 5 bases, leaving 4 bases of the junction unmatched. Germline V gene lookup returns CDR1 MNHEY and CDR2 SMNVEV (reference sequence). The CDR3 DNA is TGTGCCAGCAGTATGGCAGGGGGCTACGAGCAGTACTTC. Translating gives CASSMAGGYEQYF.

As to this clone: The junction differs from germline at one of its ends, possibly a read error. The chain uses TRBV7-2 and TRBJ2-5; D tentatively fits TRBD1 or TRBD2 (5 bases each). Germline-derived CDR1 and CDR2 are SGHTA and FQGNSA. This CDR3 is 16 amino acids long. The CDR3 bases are TGTGCCAGTAGCTTTTCGAGGCAGGCCTGGGGGGAGACCCAGTACTTC. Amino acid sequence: CASSFSRQAWGETQYF.

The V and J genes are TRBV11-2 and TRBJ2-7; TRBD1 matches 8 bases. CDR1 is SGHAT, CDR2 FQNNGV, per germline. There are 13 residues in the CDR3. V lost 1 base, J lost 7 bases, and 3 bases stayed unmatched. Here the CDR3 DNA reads TGTGCCAGCAGCTTAGGGACAGGGAAAGAGCAGTACTTC. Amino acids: CASSLGTGKEQYF.

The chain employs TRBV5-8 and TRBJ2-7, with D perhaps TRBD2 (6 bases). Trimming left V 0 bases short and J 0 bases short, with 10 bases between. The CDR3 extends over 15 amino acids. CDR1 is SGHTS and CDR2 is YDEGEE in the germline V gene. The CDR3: CASSLGLGSSYEQYF. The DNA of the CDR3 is TGTGCCAGCAGCTTGGGTCTCGGGAGCTCCTACGAGCAGTACTTC.

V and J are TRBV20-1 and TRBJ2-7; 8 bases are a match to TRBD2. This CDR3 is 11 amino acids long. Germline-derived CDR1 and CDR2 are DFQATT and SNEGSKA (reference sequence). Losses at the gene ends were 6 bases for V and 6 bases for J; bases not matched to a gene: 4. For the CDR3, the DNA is TGCAGTGCGGGACTAGTTGGCGAGCAGTACTTC. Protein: CSAGLVGEQYF.

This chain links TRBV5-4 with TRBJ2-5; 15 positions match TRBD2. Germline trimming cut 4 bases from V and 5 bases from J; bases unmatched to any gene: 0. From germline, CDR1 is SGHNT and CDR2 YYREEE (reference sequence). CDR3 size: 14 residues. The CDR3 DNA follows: TGTGCCAGCAGCGGGACTAGCGGGGGGGAGACCCAGTACTTC. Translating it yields CASSGTSGGETQYF.

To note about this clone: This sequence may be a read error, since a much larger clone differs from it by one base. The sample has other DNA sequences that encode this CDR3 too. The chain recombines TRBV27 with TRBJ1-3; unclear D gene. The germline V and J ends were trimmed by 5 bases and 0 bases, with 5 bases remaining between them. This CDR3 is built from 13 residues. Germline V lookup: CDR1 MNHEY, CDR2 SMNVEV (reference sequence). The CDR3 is CASSLTSGNTIYF. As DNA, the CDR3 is TGTGCCAGCAGTCTAACCTCTGGAAACACCATATATTTT.

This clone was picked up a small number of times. The chain's CDR3 is CASSLTHINEQYF. The CDR3, as DNA: TGTGCCAGTAGCCTAACACATATTAACGAGCAGTACTTC. This sequence joins TRBV19 and TRBJ2-7; no clear D. V lost 6 bases, J lost 5 bases, and 14 bases lay in between. The CDR3 contains 13 residues. The V gene's germline CDR1 is LNHDA and CDR2 SQIVND (reference sequence).

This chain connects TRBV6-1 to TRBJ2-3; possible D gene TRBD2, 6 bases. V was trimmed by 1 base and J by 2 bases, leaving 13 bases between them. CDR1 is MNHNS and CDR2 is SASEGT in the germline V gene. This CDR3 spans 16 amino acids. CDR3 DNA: TGTGCCAGCAGTGAAGAAGCGGGTCAAATCACAGATACGCAGTATTTT. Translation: CASSEEAGQITDTQYF.

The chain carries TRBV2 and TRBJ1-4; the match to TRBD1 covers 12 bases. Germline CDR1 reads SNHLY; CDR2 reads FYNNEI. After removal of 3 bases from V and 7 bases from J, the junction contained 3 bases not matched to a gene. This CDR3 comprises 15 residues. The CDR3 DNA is TGTGCCAGCAGTGACCCGGGACAGGGGGCTGAAAAACTGTTTTTT. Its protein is CASSDPGQGAEKLFF.

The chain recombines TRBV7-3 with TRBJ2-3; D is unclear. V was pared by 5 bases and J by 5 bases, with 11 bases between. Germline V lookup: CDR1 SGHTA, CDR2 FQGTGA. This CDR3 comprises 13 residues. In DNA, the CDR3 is TGTGCCAGCAGCCCCGGCCCTCGAGATACGCAGTATTTT. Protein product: CASSPGPRDTQYF. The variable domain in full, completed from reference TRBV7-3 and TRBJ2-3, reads GAGVSQTPSNKVTEKGKYVELRCDPISGHTALYWYRQSLGQGPEFLIYFQGTGAADDSGLPNDRFFAVRPEGSVSTLKIQRTERGDSAVYLCASSPGPRDTQYFGPGTRLTVL.

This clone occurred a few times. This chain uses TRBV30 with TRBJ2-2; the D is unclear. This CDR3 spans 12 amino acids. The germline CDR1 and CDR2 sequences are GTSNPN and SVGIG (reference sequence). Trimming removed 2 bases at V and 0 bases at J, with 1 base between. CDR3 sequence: CAWSTNTGELFF. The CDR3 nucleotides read TGTGCCTGGAGTACGAACACCGGGGAGCTGTTTTTT.